The text below deals with one T cell receptor (beta chain). The antigen is not known. These data belong to a study of T cell repertoires in ileal Crohn's disease. In the study overall: Patients had a median roughly 7.9-year disease duration, and about 40% were active smokers. Every patient was operated on for stricturing (roughly 61%) or penetrating (about 39%) complications.

Points from the study as a whole: Active smokers at surgery had more clonal expansions than non-smokers.

In germline, CDR1 is ENHRY, CDR2 SYGVKD. This CDR3 comprises 15 residues. With V trimmed by 4 bases and J by 4 bases, 8 bases remained unmatched. TCRdb keeps only in-frame clones here, not all; method: immunoSEQ multiplex PCR. The sample contains about 4,000 clones, roughly four fifths of which appear only once. Material: ileal tissue. This sequence was found in an adult with Crohn's disease. The rearrangement links TRBV10-3 to TRBJ2-7; TRBD2 matches at 9 bases. The CDR3 sequence is CAISGSAGGRYEQYF. The CDR3 nucleotides read TGTGCCATCAGTGGCTCGGCGGGAGGGAGATACGAGCAGTACTTC.